This T cell receptor (beta chain) was observed in a study of blood T cells in healthy people across ages. Whole-study results and caveats: TCR beta diversity was tightly associated with the proportion of naive T cells.

Germline V gene sequence: CDR1 MNHEY, CDR2 SMNVEV (reference sequence). This CDR3 has 16 amino acids. Trimming removed 6 bases from V and 0 bases from J, with 12 bases in between. This clonotype was counted only a few times. Its specificity is not known. Investigators took approximately 10 milliliters of peripheral blood from every donor. It was with a sample-barcoded 5' primer and a J-beta primer mix that a second PCR of about 6 to 12 cycles was run. TCRdb reprocessed the 5' RACE reads via MiXCR and lists one record per CDR3 protein. The repertoire has about 630,000 distinct CDR3 sequences, around 21% of them found once; the top ten carry 3.5% to 4%.

The receptor was isolated from a man aged 65 to 85 in good health. Sequenced sample: blood. J is TRBJ1-6 and V is TRBV27; perhaps TRBD1 as D (5 bases). CDR3 sequence (DNA): TGTGCCAGCAGGGGGGGGACTAGCTCCTATAATTCACCCCTCCACTTT. Amino acids: CASRGGTSSYNSPLHF.